This passage covers 21 T cell receptor beta chains from one sample sequenced in a study of blood T cell repertoires in COVID-19. Data came from immunoSEQ multiplex PCR; TCRdb stores just in-frame clones and leaves some out. The sample has 150,000 to 200,000 clones; around nine tenths are singletons. Sequencing used peripheral blood. The receptor source for this set is a man between 65 and 80 years old with acute or convalescent COVID-19.

In nucleotides, the CDR3 is TGTGCCAGCAGTGAAGAGGGACAGGGGGGGGAGACCCAGTACTTC. This sequence encodes CASSEEGQGGETQYF. This chain links TRBV2 with TRBJ2-5; 11 bases align to TRBD1. V trimming: 1 base; J trimming: 5 bases; junction bases outside the gene matches: 3. This CDR3 comprises 15 residues. Per the germline V gene, CDR1 is SNHLY and CDR2 is FYNNEI.

This clone has only a few counts. V usage is TRBV5-1 and J usage is TRBJ2-4; 9 positions match TRBD1. V lost 3 bases and J lost 9; bases outside the gene matches: 7. This CDR3 is built from 14 residues. CDR1 is SGHRS and CDR2 is YFSETQ in the germline V gene. The DNA of the CDR3 is TGCGCCAGCAGCTCCCCGGGACAGGGAGTCATTCAGTACTTC. It is translated as CASSSPGQGVIQYF.

V and J are TRBV7-8 and TRBJ1-4; D may be TRBD1 (5 bases). Per germline, CDR1 SGHVS and CDR2 FQNEAQ. The CDR3 consists of 18 residues. The V end was cut by 4 bases, the J end by 4 bases, with 22 bases between. The DNA for the CDR3 is TGTGCCAGCAGCTCTGGGGCAGCCCAAGATATTGGTAATGAAAAACTGTTTTTT. Translation gives CASSSGAAQDIGNEKLFF.

The rearrangement uses TRBV7-9 and TRBJ1-4, with TRBD1 matching over 7 bases. V trimming: 4 bases; J trimming: 7 bases; junction bases outside the gene matches: 6. Germline lookup yields CDR1 SEHNR and CDR2 FQNEAQ (reference sequence). The CDR3 contains 14 residues. DNA of the CDR3: TGTGCCAGCAGCTCGACAGGGTTAGGTGAAAAACTGTTTTTT. The encoded protein is CASSSTGLGEKLFF.

The chain recombines TRBV19 with TRBJ1-6, with unresolved D. CDR1 LNHDA and CDR2 SQIVND come from the germline V gene (reference sequence). CDR3 length: 15 residues. The V and J ends lost 5 bases and 8 bases respectively, with 16 bases between them. In DNA form, the CDR3 reads TGTGCCAGTAGTGCTGGGCTGGCCTTAGATTCACCCCTCCACTTT. Residues: CASSAGLALDSPLHF.

The V gene is TRBV5-1, the J gene TRBJ1-5; D not certain. Trimming cost V 5 bases and J 2 bases, with 8 bases left between them. Germline values: CDR1 SGHRS, CDR2 YFSETQ. The CDR3 loop spans 13 amino acids. The CDR3 spells CASREGGNQPQHF. The DNA for the CDR3 is TGCGCCAGCAGAGAGGGAGGCAATCAGCCCCAGCATTTT.

V usage is TRBV19 and J usage is TRBJ1-2; 10 bases line up with TRBD1. The V gene's germline CDR1 is LNHDA and CDR2 SQIVND (reference sequence). With 6 bases clipped from V and 4 bases from J, the junction kept 5 bases outside the gene matches. The CDR3 has 14 residues. The CDR3 DNA reads TGTGCCAGTAGCGCTCGGACAGGGGGCTATGGCTACACCTTC. Its translation is CASSARTGGYGYTF.

This chain links TRBV2 with TRBJ2-7, with D unresolved. Germline V gene data show CDR1 as SNHLY and CDR2 as FYNNEI. The CDR3 consists of 14 residues. Between the trimmed V and J ends, which lost 7 bases and 1 base, there was a span of 14 bases. CDR3 in DNA: TGTGCCAGCACCTCCCTTGACTTTTCCTACGAGCAGTACTTC. It encodes CASTSLDFSYEQYF.

The V call is TRBV5-4, the J call TRBJ1-2; 7 nucleotides line up with TRBD1. CDR1 is SGHNT, CDR2 YYREEE, per germline (reference sequence). This CDR3 is 13 amino acids long. J was trimmed by 4 bases and V by 5 bases; bases with no gene match: 5. CDR3 DNA: TGTGCCAGCAGACCGACAGGGATCTATGGCTACACCTTC. Translating it yields CASRPTGIYGYTF.

DNA of the CDR3: TGTGCCAGCAGCTCTGCCGGGTGGCAGTTCAATGAGCAGTTCTTC. Protein sequence: CASSSAGWQFNEQFF. The rearrangement joins TRBV7-2 to TRBJ2-1, with D uncertain. Germline V lookup: CDR1 SGHTA, CDR2 FQGNSA. The length of the CDR3 is 15 residues. V lost 4 bases and J lost 6, with 16 bases in between.

V usage is TRBV11-2 and J usage is TRBJ1-4; a possible D gene is TRBD1 (5 bases). CDR3 length: 14 amino acids. Germline lookup yields CDR1 SGHAT and CDR2 FQNNGV. The V end was cut by 7 bases, the J end by 6 bases, with 15 bases between. CDR3 DNA sequence: TGTGCCAGCAACCAGGGCGCCTGGGATGAAAAACTGTTTTTT. Translated: CASNQGAWDEKLFF.

The gene calls are TRBV30 and TRBJ1-1; maybe TRBD1 (5 bases). CDR1 is GTSNPN, CDR2 SVGIG, per germline (reference sequence). Trimming shortened V by 5 bases and J by 3 bases, and 16 bases separated the two germline ends. The CDR3 consists of 14 residues. The DNA of the CDR3 is TGTGCCTGGGCAACAAGTCAGGGTCACACTGAAGCTTTCTTT. This translates into CAWATSQGHTEAFF.

This chain uses TRBV6-5 with TRBJ2-3, with TRBD2 matching over 10 bases. The length of the CDR3 is 13 residues. From germline, CDR1 is MNHEY and CDR2 SVGAGI. Unmatched junction bases numbered 2, after V lost 6 bases and J lost 5 bases. DNA for the CDR3: TGTGCCAGCAGGGCTAGCGGGAGAGATACGCAGTATTTT. Translated: CASRASGRDTQYF.

J is TRBJ1-2 and V is TRBV2; D might be TRBD1 (5 bases). V dropped 7 bases and J dropped 3 bases, with 12 bases sitting between them. Germline V gene lookup returns CDR1 SNHLY and CDR2 FYNNEI. CDR3 length equals 13 residues. Here the CDR3 DNA reads TGTGCCAGCACGGGGGGAATCGACTATGGCTACACCTTC. This translates into CASTGGIDYGYTF.

This clone was detected only once. This sequence joins TRBV2 and TRBJ1-4, with 7 bases fitting TRBD1. Germline V gives CDR1 SNHLY, CDR2 FYNNEI. The CDR3 spans 14 residues. Trimming at V came to 1 base and at J to 6 bases, leaving 2 bases not matched to a gene. CDR3 loop: CASSEVRGDEKLFF. The CDR3 nucleotides are TGTGCCAGCAGTGAAGTCAGGGGGGATGAAAAACTGTTTTTT.

CDR3 amino acids: CASSPTAGGKETQYF. CDR3 DNA sequence: TGTGCCAGCTCACCAACCGCCGGGGGGAAAGAGACCCAGTACTTC. This sequence joins TRBV18 and TRBJ2-5; TRBD2 matches at 7 bases. The CDR3 covers 15 residues. V dropped 2 bases and J dropped 3; count of bases not matched to a gene: 6. CDR1 is KGHSH and CDR2 is LQKENI in the germline V gene.

Written as DNA, the CDR3 is TGTGCCAGCAGCTTGGACAGCTCTGGAAACACCATATATTTT. This sequence encodes CASSLDSSGNTIYF. This rearrangement joins TRBV7-2 to TRBJ1-3; D possibly corresponds to TRBD1 (6 bases). V was trimmed by 3 bases and J by 0 bases, leaving 6 bases between them. This CDR3 is built from 14 residues. Germline V gene lookup returns CDR1 SGHTA and CDR2 FQGNSA.

J is TRBJ2-2 and V is TRBV10-3; TRBD1 aligns across 8 bases. V was pared by 0 bases and J by 4 bases, with 7 bases of the junction left unmatched. This CDR3 region has 17 residues. CDR1 is ENHRY and CDR2 is SYGVKD in the germline V gene. CDR3 bases: TGTGCCATCAGTGAGTCCCGGACAGGGCCTCGCACCGGGGAGCTGTTTTTT. It encodes CAISESRTGPRTGELFF.

The genes are TRBV19 and TRBJ1-5; 10 bases map to TRBD1. V lost 2 bases and J lost 6; bases outside the gene matches: 4. The germline V gene has CDR1 LNHDA and CDR2 SQIVND (reference sequence). This CDR3 is built from 15 residues. The CDR3 here is CASSIRWDRGQPQHF. The CDR3 bases are TGTGCCAGTAGTATAAGGTGGGACAGGGGTCAGCCCCAGCATTTT.

The V and J genes are TRBV11-2 and TRBJ1-4; D ambiguous. Per the germline V gene, CDR1 is SGHAT and CDR2 is FQNNGV. Trimming took 1 base from V and 0 from J, leaving 9 bases between them. The CDR3 is 16 residues long. The CDR3 here is CASSLGGSATNEKLFF. CDR3 bases: TGTGCCAGCAGCTTAGGAGGCAGTGCAACTAATGAAAAACTGTTTTTT.

This chain joins TRBV7-2 and TRBJ1-6; TRBD1 is a possible D gene (5 bases). CDR3 size: 15 residues. V lost 1 base, J lost 8 bases, and 12 bases lay in between. Germline values: CDR1 SGHTA, CDR2 FQGNSA. CDR3 amino acids: CASSLVGGFDSPLHF. CDR3 sequence (DNA): TGTGCCAGCAGCTTAGTCGGGGGATTCGATTCACCCCTCCACTTT.